This T cell receptor (beta chain) was recovered during a study of CD8+ T cells in alopecia areata. cDNA reverse transcribed from extracted RNA served as the sequencing template. Clones were read by immunoSEQ multiplex PCR, and TCRdb kept only the in-frame ones, dropping some. The sample includes more than 110,000 clones, roughly 52% seen only once; the top ten take approximately 16%. As for treatment: oral pan-JAK inhibitor, 5-10 mg twice daily. Collected material from alopecia areata patients comprised lesional scalp punch biopsies and peripheral blood. Using a FACSAria, the CD4+ and CD8+ T cells were sorted from the PBMCs. General study findings and limits: Compared with mice, patients displayed less clear TCR sharing, possibly for HLA-related reasons.

A note on this clone: What it binds is unknown.

Germline CDR1 GTSNPN, CDR2 SVGIG (reference sequence). The CDR3 sequence is 15 residues long. Unmatched junction bases numbered 10, after V lost 5 bases and J lost 3 bases. This sequence was found in a human donor with alopecia areata. The chain combines TRBV30 with TRBJ2-5; 9 bases line up with TRBD1. The sequencing used CD8+ T cells sorted from blood, collected at week 4, from a patient treated with tofacitinib. The CDR3 DNA follows: TGTGCCTGGGACTCCGTTGGGGACAGGGAAGAGACCCAGTACTTC. Its protein is CAWDSVGDREETQYF.